These 17 T cell receptor beta chains were all obtained from the same sample, sequenced in a study of cytomegalovirus exposure and HLA in healthy donors. Both 60 Vbeta primers and 13 Jbeta primers went into the PCR. Clones were read by immunoSEQ multiplex PCR, and TCRdb kept only the in-frame ones, dropping some. In all, the sample yields 150,000 or so clones. Sequenced input: PBMCs. These receptors were obtained from a man aged 25-40 years in good health and CMV-seronegative.

V gene TRBV19 combines with J gene TRBJ1-4, with D maybe TRBD1 (5 bases). The CDR3 totals 15 residues. V lost 3 bases to trimming and J lost 11 bases, with 19 bases between them. Germline loops: CDR1 LNHDA, CDR2 SQIVND (reference sequence). CDR3 sequence (DNA): TGTGCCAGTAGTATTGGCAGGGTCAGTGATCGGAAACTGTTTTTT. This translates into CASSIGRVSDRKLFF. The variable domain in full, with the rest retrieved from reference TRBV19 and TRBJ1-4, is DGGITQSPKYLFRKEGQNVTLSCEQNLNHDAMYWYRQDPGQGLRLIYYSQIVNDFQKGDIAEGYSVSREKKESFPLTVTSAQKNPTAFYLCASSIGRVSDRKLFFGSGTQLSVL.

This rearrangement joins TRBV6-1 to TRBJ2-5; a possible D gene is TRBD2 (5 bases). CDR3 length: 16 residues. The germline CDR1 and CDR2 sequences are MNHNS and SASEGT. The V and J ends lost 2 bases and 4 bases respectively, with 17 bases between them. DNA of the CDR3: TGTGCCAGCAGTGAAAACTCGTTATGGGCGGGAGAGACCCAGTACTTC. It specifies CASSENSLWAGETQYF.

This chain joins TRBV6-5 and TRBJ2-1; D not certain. Trimming removed 6 bases at V and 5 bases at J, with 17 bases between. This CDR3 has 15 amino acids. Germline assignment: CDR1 MNHEY and CDR2 SVGAGI. The CDR3 loop reads CASSYQRFSNNEQFF. The CDR3 bases are TGTGCCAGCAGCTACCAGCGATTTTCGAACAATGAGCAGTTCTTC.

The chain is built from TRBV30 and TRBJ2-7; 8 bases align to TRBD2. This CDR3 has 12 amino acids. V lost 0 bases, J lost 9 bases, and 4 bases stayed unmatched. Germline CDR1 reads GTSNPN; CDR2 reads SVGIG (reference sequence). The CDR3 DNA reads TGTGCCTGGAGTGTAGCGGGAGCTTTGCAGTACTTC. It specifies CAWSVAGALQYF.

The V call is TRBV9, the J call TRBJ2-3; 9 positions match TRBD1. Germline-derived CDR1 and CDR2 are SGDLS and YYNGEE. This CDR3 region has 15 residues. The ends lost 3 bases at V and 1 base at J; junction bases unmatched: 3. The CDR3 spells CASSAWTGGTDTQYF. Here the CDR3 DNA reads TGTGCCAGCAGCGCGTGGACAGGGGGCACAGATACGCAGTATTTT. Variable domain in full (rest from reference TRBV9 and TRBJ2-3): DSGVTQTPKHLITATGQRVTLRCSPRSGDLSVYWYQQSLDQGLQFLIQYYNGEERAKGNILERFSAQQFPDLHSELNLSSLELGDSALYFCASSAWTGGTDTQYFGPGTRLTVL.

The V call is TRBV29-1, the J call TRBJ2-1; TRBD2 matches 11 bases. V lost 6 bases, J lost 12 bases, and 16 bases stayed unmatched. CDR1 is SQVTM, CDR2 ANQGSEA, per germline. CDR3 size: 15 residues. The CDR3 is CSVTERTSGFRGQFF. Written as DNA, the CDR3 is TGCAGCGTGACTGAACGGACTAGCGGGTTTAGGGGGCAGTTCTTC.

The J gene is TRBJ2-3, the V gene TRBV7-3; D is unclear. The CDR3 is made up of 11 amino acids. Germline lookup yields CDR1 SGHTA and CDR2 FQGTGA. V was cut by 8 bases and J by 6 bases, with 9 bases left in between. CDR3 loop: CASAARDTQYF. The DNA for the CDR3 is TGTGCCAGCGCCGCCCGGGATACGCAGTATTTT.

The V gene is TRBV10-2, the J gene TRBJ1-4; D gene unclear. The germline V gene encodes CDR1 WSHSY and CDR2 SAAADI. This CDR3 has 15 amino acids. With 0 bases removed from V and 6 bases from J, the gap between germline ends came to 11 bases. CDR3 DNA sequence: TGCGCCAGCAGTGAGTCGGGAGGAGACGATGAAAAACTGTTTTTT. Its translation is CASSESGGDDEKLFF.

The chain has TRBV4-1 and TRBJ2-5; 9 bases fit TRBD1. The CDR3 totals 19 residues. The V segment lost 3 bases and the J segment 7 bases; nucleotides outside the gene matches: 21. The germline gives CDR1 MGHRA, CDR2 YSYEKL. CDR3 in DNA: TGCGCCAGCAGCCAGGGGTTGGGACAGGGAGGCCTTGAGGTCGGGACCCAGTACTTC. It is translated as CASSQGLGQGGLEVGTQYF.

The V call is TRBV4-3, the J call TRBJ2-1; D might be TRBD2 (6 bases). The V end was cut by 1 base, the J end by 1 base, with 17 bases between. Germline values: CDR1 LGHNA, CDR2 YSLEER. The CDR3 extends over 18 amino acids. In DNA form, the CDR3 reads TGCGCCAGCAGCCAAGTTGTGGGGGGACTGGTGTCCTACAATGAGCAGTTCTTC. It codes for CASSQVVGGLVSYNEQFF.

This chain joins TRBV29-1 and TRBJ1-2, with a possible D match to TRBD1 (6 bases). Deletions cut 7 bases from V and 0 bases from J, with 15 bases between. There are 14 residues in the CDR3. Germline-derived CDR1 and CDR2 are SQVTM and ANQGSEA. The CDR3 sequence: CSATGSLTNYGYTF. The CDR3 DNA sequence: TGCAGCGCTACAGGGTCGTTGACTAACTATGGCTACACCTTC.

The V and J genes are TRBV6-4 and TRBJ2-5; D possibly corresponds to TRBD1 (5 bases). The CDR3 consists of 13 residues. CDR1 is MRHNA, CDR2 SNTAGT, per germline. V was shortened by 6 bases and J by 5 bases, with 13 bases between the two germline ends. The CDR3 sequence is CASRFGRDETQYF. The CDR3 DNA reads as TGTGCCAGCAGATTTGGCAGGGATGAGACCCAGTACTTC.

The chain couples TRBV27 to TRBJ2-5; tentative D call: TRBD1 (5 bases). The germline gives CDR1 MNHEY, CDR2 SMNVEV (reference sequence). With 4 bases removed from V and 0 bases from J, the gap between germline ends came to 15 bases. This CDR3 has 16 amino acids. This chain's CDR3 is CASSWGQGSYQETQYF. The CDR3 DNA is TGTGCCAGCAGTTGGGGCCAGGGATCGTACCAAGAGACCCAGTACTTC.

V usage is TRBV7-9 and J usage is TRBJ2-1; possible D gene TRBD2, 6 bases. Trimming removed 2 bases at V and 8 bases at J, with 25 bases between. The CDR3 loop spans 18 amino acids. The V gene's germline CDR1 is SEHNR and CDR2 FQNEAQ (reference sequence). In nucleotides, the CDR3 is TGTGCCAGCAGCTTAAATGAGATCACACGACTAGTGTTGGATGAGCAGTTCTTC. Translating it yields CASSLNEITRLVLDEQFF.

This chain connects TRBV5-4 to TRBJ2-3; 13 nucleotides agree with TRBD2. Germline V lookup: CDR1 SGHNT, CDR2 YYREEE (reference sequence). The length of the CDR3 is 17 residues. Trimming took 2 bases from V and 6 from J; bases not matched to a gene: 9. DNA for the CDR3: TGTGCCAGCAGCTTCAGACTAGCGGGAGGCCTTTCGGATACGCAGTATTTT. It yields the protein CASSFRLAGGLSDTQYF.

The chain combines TRBV5-1 with TRBJ2-7; TRBD1 aligns across 8 bases. The CDR3 consists of 15 residues. The germline gives CDR1 SGHRS, CDR2 YFSETQ. V lost 4 bases and J lost 3; bases outside the gene matches: 9. For the CDR3, the DNA is TGCGCCAGCAGCCCAGGGACAGGCGAACTCTACGAGCAGTACTTC. Amino acid sequence: CASSPGTGELYEQYF.

The chain employs TRBV4-1 and TRBJ2-1; TRBD2 matches at 10 bases. Germline V CDR1 and CDR2: MGHRA, YSYEKL. This CDR3 region has 15 residues. J lost 2 bases, V lost 4 bases, and 2 bases had no gene match. CDR3 DNA: TGCGCCAGCAGCCGCACTAGCGGGACCTACAATGAGCAGTTCTTC. This encodes CASSRTSGTYNEQFF.